The 6 T cell receptor beta chains presented below share a single source sample, sequenced in a study of early T cells in non-severe SARS-CoV-2 infection. TCRdb reanalysed the 5' RACE reads using MiXCR and keeps one entry per CDR3 protein. This sample has 45,000 to 55,000 distinct CDR3 sequences, with about 7.4% found just once. The sequenced sample consisted of whole blood. The receptors stem from an adult who was a healthcare worker with PCR-confirmed SARS-CoV-2 infection or an uninfected control (not recorded which).

A few counts support this clonotype. The rearrangement links TRBV28 to TRBJ1-2, with TRBD1 identical over 7 bases. Trimming removed 6 bases from V and 0 bases from J; junction bases left unmatched: 7. The CDR3 runs to 15 residues. Per the germline V gene, CDR1 is MDHEN and CDR2 is SYDVKM. In nucleotides, the CDR3 is TGTGCCAGCAGGATTGTCGGGACAGCTAACTATGGCTACACCTTC. It encodes CASRIVGTANYGYTF.

This clonotype was observed many times. The gene calls are TRBV24-1 and TRBJ2-3; 10 bases agree with TRBD2. The V gene's germline CDR1 is KGHDR and CDR2 SFDVKD. The CDR3 totals 18 residues. Trimming cost V 2 bases and J 3 bases; bases outside gene matches: 10. The CDR3 region is CATSDSSGSGGATDTQYF. As DNA, the CDR3 is TGTGCCACCAGTGATTCCTCGGGGAGCGGGGGGGCAACAGATACGCAGTATTTT.

This clonotype was seen many times. This chain links TRBV6-5 with TRBJ1-2; no reliable D call. Germline loops: CDR1 MNHEY, CDR2 SVGAGI. The CDR3 runs to 14 residues. The V gene lost 0 bases and the J gene lost 8 bases, with 13 bases spanning the gap. Here the CDR3 DNA reads TGTGCCAGCAGTTACTCGAGGGCCTATCAGGGCTACACCTTC. It translates to CASSYSRAYQGYTF.

This clonotype was counted ten times or more. The rearrangement joins TRBV10-2 to TRBJ2-7, with D unclear. Germline CDR1 and CDR2: WSHSY and SAAADI. The CDR3 runs to 11 residues. V lost 3 bases to trimming and J lost 3 bases, with 3 bases between them. The CDR3 region is CASSDSYEQYF. CDR3 coding DNA: TGCGCCAGCAGTGATAGCTACGAGCAGTACTTC.

At least ten counts were recorded for this clonotype. The J gene is TRBJ2-3, the V gene TRBV20-1; 11 positions agree with TRBD2. Germline CDR1 DFQATT, CDR2 SNEGSKA (reference sequence). The CDR3 totals 13 residues. Trimming cost V 6 bases and J 4 bases; bases outside gene matches: 3. As DNA, the CDR3 is TGCAGTGCAGTAGCGGGGGGGGCAGATACGCAGTATTTT. It is translated as CSAVAGGADTQYF.

In regard to this clonotype: This may come from a read error, since a much larger clone is one base off. Because it lacks the conserved phenylalanine or tryptophan at the end, this CDR3 is likely a read error. V is TRBV19 and J is TRBJ2-2; the match to TRBD1 covers 9 bases. Germline V gene lookup returns CDR1 LNHDA and CDR2 SQIVND (reference sequence). With 6 bases clipped from V and 5 bases from J, the junction kept 7 bases outside the gene matches. There are 15 residues in the CDR3. The chain's CDR3 is CASRTGGAGTGELFS. The CDR3, as DNA: TGTGCCAGTAGAACAGGGGGCGCGGGGACCGGGGAGCTGTTTTCT.